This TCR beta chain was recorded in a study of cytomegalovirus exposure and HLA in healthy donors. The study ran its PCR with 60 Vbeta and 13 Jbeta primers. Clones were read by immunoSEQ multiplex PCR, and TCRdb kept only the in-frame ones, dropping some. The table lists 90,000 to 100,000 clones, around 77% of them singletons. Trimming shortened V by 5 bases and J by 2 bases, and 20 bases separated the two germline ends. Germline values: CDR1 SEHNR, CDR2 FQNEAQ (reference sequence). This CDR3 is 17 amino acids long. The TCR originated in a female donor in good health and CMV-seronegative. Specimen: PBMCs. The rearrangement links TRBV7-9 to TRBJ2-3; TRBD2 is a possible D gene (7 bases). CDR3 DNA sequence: TGTGCCAGCAGCCTCAGAGCGGCGGGGGCCGCCACAGATACGCAGTATTTT. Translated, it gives CASSLRAAGAATDTQYF. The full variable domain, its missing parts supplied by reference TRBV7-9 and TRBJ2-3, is DTGVSQNPRHKITKRGQNVTFRCDPISEHNRLYWYRQTLGQGPEFLTYFQNEAQLEKSRLLSDRFSAERPKGSFSTLEIQRTEQGDSAMYLCASSLRAAGAATDTQYFGPGTRLTVL.